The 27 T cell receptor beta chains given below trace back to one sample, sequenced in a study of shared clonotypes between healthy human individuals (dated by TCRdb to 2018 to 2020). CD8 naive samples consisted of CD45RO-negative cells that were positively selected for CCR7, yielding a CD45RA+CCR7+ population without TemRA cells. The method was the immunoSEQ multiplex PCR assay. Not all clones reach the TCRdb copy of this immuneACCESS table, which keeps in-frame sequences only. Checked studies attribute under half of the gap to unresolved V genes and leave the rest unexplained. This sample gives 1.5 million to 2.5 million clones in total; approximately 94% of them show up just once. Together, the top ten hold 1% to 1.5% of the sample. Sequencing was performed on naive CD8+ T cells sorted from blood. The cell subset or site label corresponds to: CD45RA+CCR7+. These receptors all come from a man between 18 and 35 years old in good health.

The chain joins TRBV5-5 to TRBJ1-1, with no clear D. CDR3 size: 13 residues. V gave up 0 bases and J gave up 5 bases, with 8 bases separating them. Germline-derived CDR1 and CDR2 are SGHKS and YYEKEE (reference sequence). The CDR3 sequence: CASSLDVGTEAFF. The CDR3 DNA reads TGTGCCAGCAGCTTGGATGTGGGGACTGAAGCTTTCTTT.

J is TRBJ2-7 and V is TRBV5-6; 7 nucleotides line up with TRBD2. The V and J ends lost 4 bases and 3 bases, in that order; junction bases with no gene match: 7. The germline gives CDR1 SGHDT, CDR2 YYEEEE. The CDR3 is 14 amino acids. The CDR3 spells CASSTGLKNYEQYF. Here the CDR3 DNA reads TGTGCCAGCAGCACGGGACTAAAAAACTACGAGCAGTACTTC.

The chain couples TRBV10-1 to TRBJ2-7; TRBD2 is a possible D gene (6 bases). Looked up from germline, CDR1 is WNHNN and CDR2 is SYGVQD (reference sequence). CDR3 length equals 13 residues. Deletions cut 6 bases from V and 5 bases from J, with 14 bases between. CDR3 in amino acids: CASSSTRDDEQYF. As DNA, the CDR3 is TGCGCCAGCAGCTCGACTAGGGACGACGAGCAGTACTTC.

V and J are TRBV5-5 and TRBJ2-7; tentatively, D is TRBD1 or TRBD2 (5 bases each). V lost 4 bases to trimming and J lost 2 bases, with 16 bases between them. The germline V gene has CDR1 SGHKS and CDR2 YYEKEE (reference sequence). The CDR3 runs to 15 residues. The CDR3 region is CASSVGEGLPYEQYF. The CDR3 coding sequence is TGTGCCAGCAGCGTTGGCGAGGGGTTACCCTACGAGCAGTACTTC. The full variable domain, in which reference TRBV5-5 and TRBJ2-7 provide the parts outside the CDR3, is DAGVTQSPTHLIKTRGQQVTLRCSPISGHKSVSWYQQVLGQGPQFIFQYYEKEERGRGNFPDRFSARQFPNYSSELNVNALLLGDSALYLCASSVGEGLPYEQYFGPGTRLTVT.

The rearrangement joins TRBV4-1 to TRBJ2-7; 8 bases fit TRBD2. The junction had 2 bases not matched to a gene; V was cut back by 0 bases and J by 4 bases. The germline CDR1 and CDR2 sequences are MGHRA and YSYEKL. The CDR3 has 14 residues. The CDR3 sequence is CASSQEVAGYEQYF. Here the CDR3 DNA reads TGCGCCAGCAGCCAAGAGGTAGCGGGATACGAGCAGTACTTC.

The CDR3 sequence: CASSSVTEAFF. The DNA of the CDR3 is TGTGCCAGCAGCTCGGTCACTGAAGCTTTCTTT. The gene calls are TRBV11-2 and TRBJ1-1; D remains unclear. From germline, CDR1 is SGHAT and CDR2 FQNNGV. The CDR3 contains 11 residues. V was shortened by 4 bases and J by 4 bases, with 4 bases between the two germline ends.

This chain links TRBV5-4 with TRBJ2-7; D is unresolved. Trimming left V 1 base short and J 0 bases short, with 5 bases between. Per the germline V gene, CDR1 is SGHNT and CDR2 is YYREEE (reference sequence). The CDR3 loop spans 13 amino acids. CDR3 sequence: CASSLISSYEQYF. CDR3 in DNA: TGTGCCAGCAGCTTGATAAGCTCCTACGAGCAGTACTTC.

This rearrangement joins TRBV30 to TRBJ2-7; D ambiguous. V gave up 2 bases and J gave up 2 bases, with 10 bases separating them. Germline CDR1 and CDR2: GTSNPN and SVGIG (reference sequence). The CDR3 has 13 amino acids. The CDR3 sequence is CAWSHGVTYEQYF. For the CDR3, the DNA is TGTGCCTGGAGTCATGGTGTCACCTACGAGCAGTACTTC.

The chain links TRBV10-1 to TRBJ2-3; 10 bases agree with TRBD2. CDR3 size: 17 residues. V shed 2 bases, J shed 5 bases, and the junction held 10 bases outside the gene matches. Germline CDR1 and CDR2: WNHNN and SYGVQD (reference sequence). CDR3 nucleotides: TGCGCCAGCAGTGAGATAGCGGGAGGAGCCTCGGGAGATACGCAGTATTTT. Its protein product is CASSEIAGGASGDTQYF.

In nucleotides, the CDR3 is TGTGCCAGCAGTGAAAAGGGGGGGCGTGAGACCCAGTACTTC. As protein: CASSEKGGRETQYF. The chain links TRBV2 to TRBJ2-5; D perhaps matches TRBD2 (7 bases). Trimming left V 2 bases short and J 5 bases short, with 12 bases between. CDR1 is SNHLY, CDR2 FYNNEI, per germline. The CDR3 is made up of 14 amino acids. Looking up the rest from reference TRBV2 and TRBJ2-5 gives the full variable domain: EPEVTQTPSHQVTQMGQEVILRCVPISNHLYFYWYRQILGQKVEFLVSFYNNEISEKSEIFDDQFSVERPDGSNFTLKIRSTKLEDSAMYFCASSEKGGRETQYFGPGTRLLVL.

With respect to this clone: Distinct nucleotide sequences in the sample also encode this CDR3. Written as DNA, the CDR3 is TGTGCCAGCAGCCTCGGACAGCAAGAGACCCAGTACTTC. It is translated as CASSLGQQETQYF. The chain couples TRBV5-6 to TRBJ2-5; D is perhaps TRBD1 (6 bases). Germline lookup yields CDR1 SGHDT and CDR2 YYEEEE. Trimming removed 4 bases at V and 2 bases at J, with 9 bases between. The CDR3 runs to 13 residues.

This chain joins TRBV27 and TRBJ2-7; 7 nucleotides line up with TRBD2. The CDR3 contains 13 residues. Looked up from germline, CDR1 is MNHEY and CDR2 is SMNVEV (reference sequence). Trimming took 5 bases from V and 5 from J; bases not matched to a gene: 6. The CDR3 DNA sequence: TGTGCCAGCAGTAGCGGGGCCTACAACGAGCAGTACTTC. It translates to CASSSGAYNEQYF.

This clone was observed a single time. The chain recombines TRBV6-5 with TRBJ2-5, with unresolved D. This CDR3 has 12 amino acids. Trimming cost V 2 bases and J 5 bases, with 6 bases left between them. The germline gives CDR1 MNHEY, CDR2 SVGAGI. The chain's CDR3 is CASSYGPETQYF. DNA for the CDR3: TGTGCCAGCAGTTACGGGCCCGAGACCCAGTACTTC.

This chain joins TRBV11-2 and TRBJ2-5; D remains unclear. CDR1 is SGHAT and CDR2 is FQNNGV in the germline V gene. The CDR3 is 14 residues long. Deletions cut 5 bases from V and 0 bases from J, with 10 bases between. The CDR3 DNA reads TGTGCCAGCAGCCCCGGAACGTACCAAGAGACCCAGTACTTC. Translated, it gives CASSPGTYQETQYF.

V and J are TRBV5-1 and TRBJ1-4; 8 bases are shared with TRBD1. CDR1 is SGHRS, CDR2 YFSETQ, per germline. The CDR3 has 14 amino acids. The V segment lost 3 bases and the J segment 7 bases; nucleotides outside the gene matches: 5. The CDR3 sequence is CASSYRGLGEKLFF. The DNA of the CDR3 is TGCGCCAGCAGCTACAGGGGGTTAGGTGAAAAACTGTTTTTT.

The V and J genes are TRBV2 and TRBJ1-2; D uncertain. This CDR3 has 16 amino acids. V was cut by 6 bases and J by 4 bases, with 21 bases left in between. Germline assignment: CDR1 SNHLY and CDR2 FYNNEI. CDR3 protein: CASRLRSDNPFYGYTF. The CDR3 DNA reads TGTGCCAGCAGGCTTAGGTCCGACAACCCGTTCTATGGCTACACCTTC. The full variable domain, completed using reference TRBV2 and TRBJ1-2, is EPEVTQTPSHQVTQMGQEVILRCVPISNHLYFYWYRQILGQKVEFLVSFYNNEISEKSEIFDDQFSVERPDGSNFTLKIRSTKLEDSAMYFCASRLRSDNPFYGYTFGSGTRLTVV.

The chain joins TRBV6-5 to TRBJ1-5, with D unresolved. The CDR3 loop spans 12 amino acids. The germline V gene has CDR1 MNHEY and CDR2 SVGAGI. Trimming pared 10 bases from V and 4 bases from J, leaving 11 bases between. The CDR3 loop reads CANRPVNQPQHF. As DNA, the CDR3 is TGTGCCAACCGGCCGGTAAATCAGCCCCAGCATTTT.

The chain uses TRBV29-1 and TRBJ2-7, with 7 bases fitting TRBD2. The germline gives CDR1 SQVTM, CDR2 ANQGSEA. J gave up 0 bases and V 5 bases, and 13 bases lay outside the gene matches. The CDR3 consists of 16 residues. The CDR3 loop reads CSVKSAARTSSYEQYF. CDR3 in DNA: TGCAGCGTTAAGTCCGCTGCCCGGACTAGCTCCTACGAGCAGTACTTC.

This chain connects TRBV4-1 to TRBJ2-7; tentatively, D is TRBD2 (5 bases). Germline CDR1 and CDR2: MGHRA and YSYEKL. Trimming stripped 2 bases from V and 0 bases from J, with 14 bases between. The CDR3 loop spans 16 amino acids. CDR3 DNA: TGCGCCAGCAGCCAATCCCTCGGACTGAGCTCCTACGAGCAGTACTTC. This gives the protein CASSQSLGLSSYEQYF.

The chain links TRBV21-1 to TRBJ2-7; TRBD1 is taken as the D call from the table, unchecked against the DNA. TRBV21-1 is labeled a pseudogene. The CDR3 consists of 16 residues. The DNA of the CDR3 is TGTGCCAGCAGCATAGGACAGGGGGCAAAGGCTTACGAGCAGTACTTC. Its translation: CASSIGQGAKAYEQYF.

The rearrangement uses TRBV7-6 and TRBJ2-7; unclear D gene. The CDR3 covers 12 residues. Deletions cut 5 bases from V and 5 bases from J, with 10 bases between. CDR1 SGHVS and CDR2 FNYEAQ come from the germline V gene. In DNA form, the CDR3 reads TGTGCCAGCAGCCCCGCAGAGAACGAGCAGTACTTC. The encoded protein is CASSPAENEQYF.

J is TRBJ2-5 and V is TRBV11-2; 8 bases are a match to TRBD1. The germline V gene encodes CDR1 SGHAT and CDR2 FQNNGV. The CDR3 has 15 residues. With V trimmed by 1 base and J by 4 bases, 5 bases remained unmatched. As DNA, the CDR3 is TGTGCCAGCAGCTTAGGGGCGACAGGGGTAGAGACCCAGTACTTC. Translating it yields CASSLGATGVETQYF. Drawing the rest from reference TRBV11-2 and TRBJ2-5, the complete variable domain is EAGVAQSPRYKIIEKRQSVAFWCNPISGHATLYWYQQILGQGPKLLIQFQNNGVVDDSQLPKDRFSAERLKGVDSTLKIQPAKLEDSAVYLCASSLGATGVETQYFGPGTRLLVL.

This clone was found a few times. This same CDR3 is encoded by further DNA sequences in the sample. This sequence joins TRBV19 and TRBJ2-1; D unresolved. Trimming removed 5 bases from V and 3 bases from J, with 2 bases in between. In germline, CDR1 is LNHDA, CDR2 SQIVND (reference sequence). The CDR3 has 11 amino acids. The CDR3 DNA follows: TGTGCCAGTAGTCTCTACAATGAGCAGTTCTTC. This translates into CASSLYNEQFF.

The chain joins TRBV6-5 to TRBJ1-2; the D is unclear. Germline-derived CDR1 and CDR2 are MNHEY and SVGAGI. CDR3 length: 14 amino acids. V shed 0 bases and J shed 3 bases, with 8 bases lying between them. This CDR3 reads CASSYSEMDYGYTF. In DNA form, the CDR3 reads TGTGCCAGCAGTTACTCGGAGATGGACTATGGCTACACCTTC.

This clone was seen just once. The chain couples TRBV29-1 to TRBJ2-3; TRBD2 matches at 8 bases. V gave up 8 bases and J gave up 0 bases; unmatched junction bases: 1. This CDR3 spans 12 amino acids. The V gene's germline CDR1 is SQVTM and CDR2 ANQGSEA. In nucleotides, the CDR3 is TGCAGCACTAGCGGAAGCACAGATACGCAGTATTTT. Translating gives CSTSGSTDTQYF.

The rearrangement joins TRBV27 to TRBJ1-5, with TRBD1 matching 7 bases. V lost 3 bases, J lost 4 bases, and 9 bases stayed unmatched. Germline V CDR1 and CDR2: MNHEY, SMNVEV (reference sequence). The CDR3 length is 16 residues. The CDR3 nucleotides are TGTGCCAGCAGTTTCCTACCGACAGGGTATAATCAGCCCCAGCATTTT. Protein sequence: CASSFLPTGYNQPQHF.

The CDR3 DNA reads TGTGCCAGCAGCCCAAAGGACAGGGGGGAAGGGGATACGCAGTATTTT. It translates to CASSPKDRGEGDTQYF. The V call is TRBV7-8, the J call TRBJ2-3; 10 nucleotides agree with TRBD1. Trimming cost V 5 bases and J 6 bases; bases outside gene matches: 11. Germline V lookup: CDR1 SGHVS, CDR2 FQNEAQ. The CDR3 totals 16 residues.